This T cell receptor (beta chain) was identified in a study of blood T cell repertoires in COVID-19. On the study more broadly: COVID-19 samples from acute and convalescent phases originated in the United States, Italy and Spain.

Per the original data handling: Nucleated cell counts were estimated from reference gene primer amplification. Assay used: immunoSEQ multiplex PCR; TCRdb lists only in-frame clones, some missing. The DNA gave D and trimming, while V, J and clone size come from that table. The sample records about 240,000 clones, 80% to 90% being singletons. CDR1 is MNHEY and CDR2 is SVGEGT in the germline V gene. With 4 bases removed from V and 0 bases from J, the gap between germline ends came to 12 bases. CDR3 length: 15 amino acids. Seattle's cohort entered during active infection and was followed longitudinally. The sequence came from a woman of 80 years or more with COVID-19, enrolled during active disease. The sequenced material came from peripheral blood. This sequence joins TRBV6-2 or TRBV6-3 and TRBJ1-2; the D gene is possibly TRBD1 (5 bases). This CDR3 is CASSSRGLANYGYTF. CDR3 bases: TGTGCCAGCAGTTCTAGGGGATTAGCTAACTATGGCTACACCTTC.